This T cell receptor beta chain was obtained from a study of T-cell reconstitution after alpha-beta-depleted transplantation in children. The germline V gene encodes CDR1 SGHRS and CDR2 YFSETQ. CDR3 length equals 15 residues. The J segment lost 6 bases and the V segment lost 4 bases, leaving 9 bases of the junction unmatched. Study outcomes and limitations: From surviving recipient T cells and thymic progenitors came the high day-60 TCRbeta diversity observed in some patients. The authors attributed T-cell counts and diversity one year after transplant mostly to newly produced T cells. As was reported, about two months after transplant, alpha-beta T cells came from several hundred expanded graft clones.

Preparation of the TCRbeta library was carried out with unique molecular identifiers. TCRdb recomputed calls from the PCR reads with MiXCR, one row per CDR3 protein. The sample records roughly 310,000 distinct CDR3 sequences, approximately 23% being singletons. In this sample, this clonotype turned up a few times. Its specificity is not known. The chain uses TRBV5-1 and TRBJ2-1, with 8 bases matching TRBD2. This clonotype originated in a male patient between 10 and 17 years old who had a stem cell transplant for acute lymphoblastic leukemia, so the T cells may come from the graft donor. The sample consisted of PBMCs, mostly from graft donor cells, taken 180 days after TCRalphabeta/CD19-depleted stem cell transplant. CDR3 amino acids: CASSGGLVVGNEQFF. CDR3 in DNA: TGCGCCAGCAGCGGGGGACTAGTAGTGGGCAATGAGCAGTTCTTC.